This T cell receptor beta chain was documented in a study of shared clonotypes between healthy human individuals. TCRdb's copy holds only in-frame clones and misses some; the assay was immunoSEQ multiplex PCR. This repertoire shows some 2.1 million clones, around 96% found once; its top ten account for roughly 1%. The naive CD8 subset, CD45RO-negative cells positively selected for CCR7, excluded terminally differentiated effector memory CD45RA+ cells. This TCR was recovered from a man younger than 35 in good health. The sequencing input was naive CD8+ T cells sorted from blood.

For the CDR3, the DNA is TGCGCCAGCAGCTCAAAGCCGACAGGATACTACGAGCAGTACTTC. This codes for CASSSKPTGYYEQYF. The rearrangement uses TRBV5-1 and TRBJ2-7; D is perhaps TRBD1 (6 bases). Trimming removed 3 bases from V and 3 bases from J, with 16 bases in between. Germline CDR1 and CDR2: SGHRS and YFSETQ. This CDR3 region has 15 residues. Full variable domain (remainder filled in from reference TRBV5-1 and TRBJ2-7): KAGVTQTPRYLIKTRGQQVTLSCSPISGHRSVSWYQQTPGQGLQFLFEYFSETQRNKGNFPGRFSGRQFSNSRSEMNVSTLELGDSALYLCASSSKPTGYYEQYFGPGTRLTVT.